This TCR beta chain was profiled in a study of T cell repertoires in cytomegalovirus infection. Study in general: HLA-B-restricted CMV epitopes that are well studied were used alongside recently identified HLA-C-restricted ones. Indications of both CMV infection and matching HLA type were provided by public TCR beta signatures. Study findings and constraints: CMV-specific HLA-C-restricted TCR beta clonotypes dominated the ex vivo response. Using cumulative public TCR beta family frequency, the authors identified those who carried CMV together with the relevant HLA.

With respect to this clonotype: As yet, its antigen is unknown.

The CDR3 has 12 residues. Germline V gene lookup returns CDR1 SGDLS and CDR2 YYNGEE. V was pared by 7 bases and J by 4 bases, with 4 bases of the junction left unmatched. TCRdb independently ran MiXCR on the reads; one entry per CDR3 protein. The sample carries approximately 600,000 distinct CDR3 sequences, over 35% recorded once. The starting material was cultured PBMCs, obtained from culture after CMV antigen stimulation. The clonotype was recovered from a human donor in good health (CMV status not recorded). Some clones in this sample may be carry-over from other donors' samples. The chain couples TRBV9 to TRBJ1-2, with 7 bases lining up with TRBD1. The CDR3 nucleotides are TGTGCCAGCCGGGACAGAGTCTATGGCTACACCTTC. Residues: CASRDRVYGYTF.